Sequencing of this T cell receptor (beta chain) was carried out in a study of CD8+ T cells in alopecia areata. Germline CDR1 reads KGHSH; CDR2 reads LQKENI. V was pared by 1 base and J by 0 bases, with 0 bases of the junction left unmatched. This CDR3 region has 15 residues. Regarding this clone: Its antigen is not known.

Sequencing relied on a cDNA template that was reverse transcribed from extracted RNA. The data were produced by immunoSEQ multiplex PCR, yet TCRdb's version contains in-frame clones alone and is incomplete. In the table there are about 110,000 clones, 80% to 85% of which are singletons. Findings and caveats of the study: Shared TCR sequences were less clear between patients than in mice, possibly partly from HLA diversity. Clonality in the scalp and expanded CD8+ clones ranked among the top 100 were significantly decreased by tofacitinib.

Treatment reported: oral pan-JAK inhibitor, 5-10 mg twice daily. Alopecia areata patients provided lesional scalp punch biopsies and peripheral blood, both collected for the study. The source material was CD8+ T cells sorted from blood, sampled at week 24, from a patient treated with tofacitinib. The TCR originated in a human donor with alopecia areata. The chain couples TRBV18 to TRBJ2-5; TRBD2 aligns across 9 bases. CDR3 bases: TGTGCCAGCTCACCACTAGCGGGGGACCAAGAGACCCAGTACTTC. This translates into CASSPLAGDQETQYF. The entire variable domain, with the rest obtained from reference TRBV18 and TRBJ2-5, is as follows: NAGVMQNPRHLVRRRGQEARLRCSPMKGHSHVYWYRQLPEEGLKFMVYLQKENIIDESGMPKERFSAEFPKEGPSILRIQQVVRGDSAAYFCASSPLAGDQETQYFGPGTRLLVL.